This T cell receptor beta chain was obtained from a study of blood T cell repertoires in COVID-19. As for the study in general: COVID-19 samples collected from the United States, Italy and Spain covered acute and convalescent phases. PBMCs, B-cell-depleted T cells, or T cells provided the cDNA or gDNA that made up the material.

Germline V lookup: CDR1 LGHDT, CDR2 YNNKEL (reference sequence). Unmatched junction bases numbered 14, after V lost 1 base and J lost 5 bases. This CDR3 region has 18 residues. As processed by the authors: For nucleated cells, counts were estimated from reference gene primer amplification. The repertoire was sequenced with immunoSEQ multiplex PCR; TCRdb's copy has only in-frame clones and lacks some. V and J calls and clone size come straight from that table; D and trimming were deduced from the DNA. The profile shows around 150,000 clones, roughly four fifths of them singletons. Specimen: peripheral blood. The TCR sequence derives from a man aged 55 to 70 with active or convalescent COVID-19. The V and J genes are TRBV3-1 (or the pseudogene TRBV3-2) and TRBJ1-2; TRBD1 agrees at 9 bases. The CDR3 bases are TGTGCCAGCAGCCAAGGGATCCACTCGGGACAGGGCTCTTATGGCTACACCTTC. Its protein product is CASSQGIHSGQGSYGYTF.